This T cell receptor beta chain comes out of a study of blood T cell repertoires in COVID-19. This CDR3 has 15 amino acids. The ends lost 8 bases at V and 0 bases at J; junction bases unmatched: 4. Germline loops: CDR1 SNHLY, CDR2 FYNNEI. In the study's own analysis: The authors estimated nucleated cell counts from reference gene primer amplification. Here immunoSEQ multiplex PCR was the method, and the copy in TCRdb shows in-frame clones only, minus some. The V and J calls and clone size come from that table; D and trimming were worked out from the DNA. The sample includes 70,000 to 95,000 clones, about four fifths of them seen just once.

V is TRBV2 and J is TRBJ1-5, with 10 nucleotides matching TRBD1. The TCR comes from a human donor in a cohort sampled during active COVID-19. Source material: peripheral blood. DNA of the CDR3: TGTGCCAGCCAGGGACAGGGGCATAGCAATCAGCCCCAGCATTTT. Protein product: CASQGQGHSNQPQHF. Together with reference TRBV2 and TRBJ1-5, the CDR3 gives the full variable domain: EPEVTQTPSHQVTQMGQEVILRCVPISNHLYFYWYRQILGQKVEFLVSFYNNEISEKSEIFDDQFSVERPDGSNFTLKIRSTKLEDSAMYFCASQGQGHSNQPQHFGDGTRLSIL.